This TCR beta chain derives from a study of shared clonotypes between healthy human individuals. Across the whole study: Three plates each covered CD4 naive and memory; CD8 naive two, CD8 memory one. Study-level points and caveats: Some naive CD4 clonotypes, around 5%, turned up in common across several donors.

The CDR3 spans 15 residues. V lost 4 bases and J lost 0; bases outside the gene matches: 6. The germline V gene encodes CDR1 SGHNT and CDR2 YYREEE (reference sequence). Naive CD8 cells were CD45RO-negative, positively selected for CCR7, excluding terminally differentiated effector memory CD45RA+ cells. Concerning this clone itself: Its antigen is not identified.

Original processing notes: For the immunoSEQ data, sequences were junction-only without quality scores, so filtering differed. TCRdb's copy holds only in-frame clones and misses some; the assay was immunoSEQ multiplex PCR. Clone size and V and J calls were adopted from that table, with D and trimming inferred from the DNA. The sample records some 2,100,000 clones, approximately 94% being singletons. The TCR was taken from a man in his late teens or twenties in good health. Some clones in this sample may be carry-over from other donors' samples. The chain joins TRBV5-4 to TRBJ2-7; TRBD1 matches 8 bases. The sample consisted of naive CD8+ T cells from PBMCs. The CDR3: CASSAADRDSYEQYF. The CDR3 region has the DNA TGTGCCAGCAGCGCAGCGGACAGGGACTCCTACGAGCAGTACTTC. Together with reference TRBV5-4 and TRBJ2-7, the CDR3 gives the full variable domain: ETGVTQSPTHLIKTRGQQVTLRCSSQSGHNTVSWYQQALGQGPQFIFQYYREEENGRGNFPPRFSGLQFPNYSSELNVNALELDDSALYLCASSAADRDSYEQYFGPGTRLTVT.